This T cell receptor (beta chain) came from a study of shared clonotypes between healthy human individuals. Study processing details: As immunoSEQ supplied junction-only sequences (without quality scores), filtering differed. This table comes from immunoSEQ multiplex PCR, and its TCRdb copy is limited to in-frame clones, with some not included. D and trimming come from the DNA, and the V and J calls and clone size come from that table. The repertoire holds almost 750,000 clones, with around 70% as singletons. A word on this clone: The antigen is unknown.

The CDR3 has 16 residues. Germline values: CDR1 SGHVS, CDR2 FQNEAQ. With 5 bases clipped from V and 3 bases from J, the junction kept 7 bases outside the gene matches. Study conclusions and caveats: Represented genetic and exposure-history diversity was restricted by having few donors. Only blood underwent sampling, and tissue repertoires likely differ.

This TCR was recovered from a woman in her 30s in good health. Sequenced input: memory CD4+ T cells sorted from blood. Subset defined: CD45RA-negative fraction. The chain links TRBV7-8 to TRBJ2-3; 11 positions agree with TRBD2. This CDR3 reads CASSLGASGRTDTQYF. CDR3 DNA sequence: TGTGCCAGCAGCCTGGGGGCTAGCGGGAGGACAGATACGCAGTATTTT.